These T cell receptor beta chains were read from a single sample in a study of cytomegalovirus exposure and HLA in healthy donors. Sequenced by immunoSEQ multiplex PCR; TCRdb stores in-frame clones only, minus some. The table records more than 150,000 clones, roughly 90% of them present only once. Sequenced: PBMCs. These receptors all come from a girl under three years old in good health and CMV-seronegative. Each CDR3 is given with its conserved first and last residue. Clone size, where shown, is once, few, many, or a class for clones that have expanded.

V	size	J	CDR3
TRBV4-1	-	TRBJ1-3	CASSQLAASVGNTIYF
TRBV5-1	-	TRBJ2-1	CASSYGTRSEQFF
TRBV27	-	TRBJ2-1	CASSLWNGGEQFF
TRBV19	-	TRBJ2-1	CASSIPTASGAYNEQFF
TRBV4-1	-	TRBJ2-7	CASSQGIAGLPYEQYF
TRBV4-2	-	TRBJ2-5	CASSQDSWQGQTQYF
TRBV6-6	once	TRBJ1-2	CASSYGQGASYGYTF
TRBV5-6	-	TRBJ2-4	CASSLGAGGTKNIQYF
TRBV7-6	-	TRBJ2-5	CASSLEAGRGKTQYF
TRBV7-9	-	TRBJ2-7	CASSWGGASYEQYF
TRBV5-1	-	TRBJ2-1	CASSSGLAGAYNEQFF
TRBV5-6	few	TRBJ1-1	CASSKGGAEAFF
TRBV5-1	-	TRBJ2-1	CASSLMEQSSYNEQLF
TRBV6-1	-	TRBJ2-5	CASSERDRGKETQYF
TRBV5-1	once	TRBJ2-5	CASSLGLAGLEETQYF
TRBV4-1	-	TRBJ2-3	CASSQVGRTSGSLSTQYF
TRBV6-5	few	TRBJ2-1	CASIGGQHYNEQFF
TRBV27	-	TRBJ2-7	CASSFLQGVPREQYF
TRBV6-5	-	TRBJ2-1	CASTSGTGTSNEQFF
TRBV7-2	-	TRBJ1-2	CASSLAAQLRPDRDYGYTF
TRBV18	once	TRBJ2-7	CASSRGPTGGGYEQYF
TRBV6-5	-	TRBJ2-7	CASSRGTAPYEQYF
TRBV30	-	TRBJ2-6	CAWSLGGSGANVLTF
TRBV27	-	TRBJ1-1	CASSPIRRDRNTEAFF
TRBV30	-	TRBJ1-5	CAWSDHANQPQHF
TRBV4-1	-	TRBJ1-1	CASSQVGRGRGTEAFF
TRBV7-9	-	TRBJ2-1	CASSSLKTTDRYNEQFF
TRBV5-1	-	TRBJ2-7	CASSWGPDYEQYF
TRBV15	once	TRBJ2-7	CATSRDRRVGEQYF
TRBV7-3	few	TRBJ1-1	CASSYQGYTEAFF
TRBV5-1	-	TRBJ2-2	CASSRDRADGELFF
TRBV7-3	-	TRBJ2-5	CASSILAGAVGETQYF
TRBV5-1	-	TRBJ2-3	CASGTSGVSTDTQYF
TRBV10-2	-	TRBJ1-5	CASGTGTALNQPQHF
TRBV5-1	-	TRBJ1-1	CASRRQGADEAFF
TRBV5-6	few	TRBJ2-1	CASSLILAINEQFF
TRBV7-9	-	TRBJ2-5	CASSAGQGRETQYF
TRBV9	once	TRBJ2-2	CASSNSGRAPPGELFF
TRBV7-9	-	TRBJ2-1	CASSSRAGGYNEQFF
TRBV4-1	-	TRBJ2-2	CASSPYSGGALGNTGELFF
TRBV7-2	few	TRBJ1-5	CASSPAGGQPQHF
TRBV11-2	-	TRBJ2-5	CASRRAFETQYF
TRBV5-1	few	TRBJ2-7	CASRLAGYEQYF
TRBV5-1	-	TRBJ2-4	CASSTGSIPENIQYF
TRBV7-7	-	TRBJ1-2	CASSRDTPNYGYTF
TRBV5-1	-	TRBJ1-5	CASSLVAGNQPQHF
TRBV6-6	once	TRBJ1-5	CASSPPTDRANQPQHF
TRBV19	-	TRBJ2-1	CASRRSRNYNEQFF
TRBV5-1	once	-	CASSLGTTTLSYEQYF
TRBV5-1	once	TRBJ2-5	CASSLYGTGGETQYF
TRBV14	-	TRBJ2-1	CASSSHVGAPRYNEQFF
TRBV5-1	-	TRBJ2-1	CASSLVGSSYNEQFF
TRBV4-1	-	TRBJ2-7	CASSPSGGLSYEQYF
TRBV19	-	TRBJ2-7	CASTSDRDRGRVQYF